The following is a T cell receptor (beta chain) sequence with its context. Antigen: not known. This sample was included in a study of shared clonotypes between healthy human individuals. Study-level background: Ranging from 18 to 49 in age, donors were a couple of women and a few men.

General observations from the study: Owing to a small donor count, the genetic and exposure-history diversity represented was limited. It was observed that roughly 5.5% of naive CD4 clonotypes were shared across several donors.

Produced via immunoSEQ multiplex PCR; TCRdb's table is partial and in-frame only. The table lists 2 million to 2.5 million clones, around 90% of them singletons. V lost 1 base, J lost 6 bases, and 5 bases stayed unmatched. The CDR3 consists of 17 residues. Looked up from germline, CDR1 is SGHVS and CDR2 is FNYEAQ. The receptor was isolated from a young man in good health. Some clones in this sample may be carry-over from other donors' samples. The material sequenced was naive CD4+ T cells from PBMCs. Sample subset: CD45RA+ positively selected. This rearrangement joins TRBV7-6 to TRBJ2-2, with TRBD2 matching 13 bases. Here the CDR3 DNA reads TGTGCCAGCAGCTTAGAAGGACTAGCGGGAGTTTCCGGGGAGCTGTTTTTT. This translates into CASSLEGLAGVSGELFF.